This entry lists 14 T cell receptor beta chains sequenced from one sample in a study of T cell responses to AZD1222 COVID-19 vaccine. TCRdb's copy holds only in-frame clones and misses some; the assay was immunoSEQ multiplex PCR. In the table there are more than 110,000 clones, around 91% of which are singletons. This specimen was peripheral blood, taken on day 0 of AZD1222 vaccination. The receptor set was obtained from an adult in good health.

The chain is built from TRBV11-2 and TRBJ2-7; TRBD1 matches 10 bases. The J segment lost 8 bases and the V segment lost 5 bases, leaving 3 bases of the junction unmatched. The length of the CDR3 is 12 residues. Germline CDR1 reads SGHAT; CDR2 reads FQNNGV. CDR3 coding DNA: TGTGCCAGCAGCCGGGACAGGGGTCAGCAGTACTTC. Amino acid sequence: CASSRDRGQQYF.

This clone has just one count. The rearrangement uses TRBV6-5 and TRBJ1-1; D unclear. CDR3 length: 14 residues. Germline V gene sequence: CDR1 MNHEY, CDR2 SVGAGI. Trimming removed 2 bases from V and 1 base from J, with 8 bases in between. The CDR3 sequence is CASSYLHQNTEAFF. As DNA, the CDR3 is TGTGCCAGCAGTTACCTCCACCAGAACACTGAAGCTTTCTTT.

The table lists this clone with a count of one. The chain is built from TRBV4-1 and TRBJ1-4, with D hard to call. Trimming stripped 0 bases from V and 8 bases from J, with 13 bases between. Germline CDR1 reads MGHRA; CDR2 reads YSYEKL. The CDR3 length is 15 residues. DNA for the CDR3: TGCGCCAGCAGCCAAGAGGGGAGGGCCGCAGAAAAACTGTTTTTT. As protein: CASSQEGRAAEKLFF.

In nucleotides, the CDR3 is TGTGCCAGCAGTTACCGGCAAATCCATAATTCACCCCTCCACTTT. Translating gives CASSYRQIHNSPLHF. V is TRBV6-5 and J is TRBJ1-6, with D hard to call. V shed 2 bases and J shed 5 bases, with 10 bases lying between them. This CDR3 is built from 15 residues. Germline V gene data show CDR1 as MNHEY and CDR2 as SVGAGI.

The V call is TRBV7-9, the J call TRBJ2-2; D gene ambiguous. The CDR3 runs to 15 residues. V lost 3 bases to trimming and J lost 2 bases, with 10 bases between them. CDR1 SEHNR and CDR2 FQNEAQ come from the germline V gene (reference sequence). The CDR3 DNA sequence: TGTGCCAGCAGCTTCCAGCGATCAAACACCGGGGAGCTGTTTTTT. It specifies CASSFQRSNTGELFF.

The chain couples TRBV6-2 or TRBV6-3 to TRBJ1-6, with 9 bases aligning to TRBD1. CDR1 and CDR2 (germline): MNHEY, SVGEGT. V shed 5 bases, J shed 9 bases, and the junction held 8 bases outside the gene matches. This CDR3 is 15 amino acids long. The CDR3 DNA is TGTGCCAGCAGTAAATGGGGACAGGGCACTTCACCCCTCCACTTT. It yields the protein CASSKWGQGTSPLHF.

The rearrangement uses TRBV9 and TRBJ1-3; D uncertain. The CDR3 is 16 amino acids. Between the trimmed V and J ends, which lost 0 bases and 0 bases, there was a span of 10 bases. The germline V gene has CDR1 SGDLS and CDR2 YYNGEE. The CDR3 protein is CASSVGGGTSGNTIYF. In DNA form, the CDR3 reads TGTGCCAGCAGCGTAGGGGGAGGCACCTCTGGAAACACCATATATTTT.

The chain has TRBV20-1 and TRBJ1-6; TRBD1 matches 7 bases. Germline V gives CDR1 DFQATT, CDR2 SNEGSKA (reference sequence). V lost 3 bases and J lost 9; bases outside the gene matches: 8. This CDR3 region has 14 residues. CDR3 in amino acids: CSASKGASSSPLHF. In DNA, the CDR3 is TGCAGTGCTAGTAAGGGGGCTTCTAGTTCACCCCTCCACTTT.

The J gene is TRBJ2-7, the V gene TRBV3-1 (or the pseudogene TRBV3-2); TRBD2 matches at 13 bases. CDR3 length: 17 amino acids. Germline loops: CDR1 LGHDT, CDR2 YNNKEL (reference sequence). V lost 4 bases to trimming and J lost 7 bases; unmatched junction nucleotides: 13. This CDR3 is CASSRPGTSGTREEQYF. The CDR3 nucleotides are TGTGCCAGCAGCCGACCCGGGACTAGCGGGACTCGGGAGGAGCAGTACTTC.

The chain is built from TRBV5-4 and TRBJ1-1; D call uncertain. V lost 4 bases and J 0 bases, leaving 13 bases between the germline ends. Germline V gene data show CDR1 as SGHNT and CDR2 as YYREEE (reference sequence). The CDR3 is 15 residues long. The CDR3 loop reads CASSLGSRMNTEAFF. Written as DNA, the CDR3 is TGTGCCAGCAGCCTAGGTTCCAGGATGAACACTGAAGCTTTCTTT.

The chain combines TRBV9 with TRBJ1-5; no clear D gene. The ends were cut back, 0 bases at V and 3 bases at J, with 10 bases in the middle. This CDR3 comprises 15 residues. Germline CDR1 reads SGDLS; CDR2 reads YYNGEE. CDR3 region: CASSVGGSANQPQHF. CDR3 bases: TGTGCCAGCAGCGTAGGAGGGTCCGCCAATCAGCCCCAGCATTTT.

This chain links TRBV9 with TRBJ1-2, with D possibly TRBD1 on 5 matching bases. Germline V gene sequence: CDR1 SGDLS, CDR2 YYNGEE. V lost 4 bases and J 0 bases, leaving 16 bases between the germline ends. The CDR3 extends over 16 amino acids. The CDR3 DNA reads TGTGCCAGCAGCAAAGAAGGGGCACCAGCTAACTATGGCTACACCTTC. It specifies CASSKEGAPANYGYTF.

This CDR3 reads CASSEGQNKETQYF. DNA for the CDR3: TGTGCCAGCAGTGAGGGACAGAACAAAGAGACCCAGTACTTC. The J gene is TRBJ2-5, the V gene TRBV2; 7 bases map to TRBD1. Per the germline V gene, CDR1 is SNHLY and CDR2 is FYNNEI. This CDR3 region has 14 residues. V shed 3 bases, J shed 3 bases, and the junction held 4 bases outside the gene matches.

V is TRBV25-1 and J is TRBJ2-7, with a possible D match to TRBD2 (6 bases). CDR3 length equals 12 residues. CDR1 and CDR2 (germline): MGHDK, SYGVNS. Trimming stripped 4 bases from V and 3 bases from J, with 7 bases between. The CDR3 DNA follows: TGTGCCAGCAGTGGGGGAGGCTACGAGCAGTACTTC. It specifies CASSGGGYEQYF.